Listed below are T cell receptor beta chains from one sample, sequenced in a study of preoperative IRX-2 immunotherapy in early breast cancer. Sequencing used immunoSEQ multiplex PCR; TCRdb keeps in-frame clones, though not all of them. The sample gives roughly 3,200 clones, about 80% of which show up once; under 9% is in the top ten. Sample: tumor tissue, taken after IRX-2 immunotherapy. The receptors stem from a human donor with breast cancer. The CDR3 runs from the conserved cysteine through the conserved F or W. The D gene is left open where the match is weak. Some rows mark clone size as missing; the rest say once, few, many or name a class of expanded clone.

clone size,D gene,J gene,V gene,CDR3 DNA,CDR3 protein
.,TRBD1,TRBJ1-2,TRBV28,TGTGCCACCCTGGACAGGGCGGACTATGGCTACACCTTC,CATLDRADYGYTF
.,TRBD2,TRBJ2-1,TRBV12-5,TGTGCCAGCAAAAAAAGCGGAGCGGGAGGGTACAATGAGCAGTTCTTC,CASKKSGAGGYNEQFF
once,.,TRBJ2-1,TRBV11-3,TGTGCCAGCAGCTTAACCCAGCCGGGGGACAATGAGCAGTTCTTC,CASSLTQPGDNEQFF
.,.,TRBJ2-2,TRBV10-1,TGCGCCAGCAGTACCGGCCGGGAGCTGTTTTTT,CASSTGRELFF
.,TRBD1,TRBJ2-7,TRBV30,TGTGCCTGGAGTGCGGGGACAGGGTCCGAGCAGTACTTC,CAWSAGTGSEQYF
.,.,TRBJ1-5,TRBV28,TGTGCCAGCAGTTTACCGGCGGGGTCGAGGGAGCATTTT,CASSLPAGSREHF
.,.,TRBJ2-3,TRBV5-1,TGCGCCAGCAGAATTCCACAGGGTACAGATACGCAGTATTTT,CASRIPQGTDTQYF
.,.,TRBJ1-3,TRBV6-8,TGTGCCAGCAGAGACGGGACATCTGGAAACACCATATATTTT,CASRDGTSGNTIYF
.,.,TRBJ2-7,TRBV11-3,TGTGCCAGCAGCGTCTCCGGGACGGAGACCTACGAGCAGTACTTC,CASSVSGTETYEQYF
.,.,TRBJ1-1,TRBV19,TGTGCCAGTAGTATTGGGGACAACACTGAAGCTTTCTTT,CASSIGDNTEAFF
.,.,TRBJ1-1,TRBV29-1,TGCAGCGGGACGGCAGGGATGGGGAACACTGAAGCTTTCTTT,CSGTAGMGNTEAFF
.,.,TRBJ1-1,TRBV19,TGTGCCAGTAGTATAGGTAACACTGAAGCTTTCTTT,CASSIGNTEAFF